This entry describes one TCR beta chain. The specificity of this receptor is unknown. There are no base qualities to consult, and no much larger clone falls within one base. This sample is part of a study of blood T cell repertoires in COVID-19 (dated by TCRdb to 2018 to 2020). Study-level background: Collaborator samples came from the United States, Italy and Spain and covered acute and convalescent phases of COVID-19. Samples were obtained from the ongoing ImmuneRACE study (first 160 participants) and from approximately 1,200 subjects provided by 6 global collaborators. The material from the prospective study consisted of cDNA or gDNA derived from T cells, B-cell-depleted T cells, or PBMCs. Deeply sampled blood TCRbeta repertoires from subjects exposed to, actively infected with, or recovered from COVID-19 were included in the dataset. Where HLA class I and class II types were available, the types were taken from metadata supplied by the sample provider, not from assay-based typing. Sample metadata almost always included a de-identified subject ID, COVID-19 status, age in years and sex. The repertoires were released in a freely available public database meant as a resource for research on the immune response to SARS-CoV-2. Summary of the overall study and its limitations: Clinical and demographic metadata were provided uncurated, with the amount varying by source and participant.

TCRbeta CDR3 regions were amplified from genomic DNA using the immunoSEQ Assay, a bias-controlled multiplex PCR. Per the source publication's procedure: The number of nucleated cells in each sample was estimated by amplification of reference gene primers within the assay. To quantify the absolute abundance of each unique TCRbeta CDR3 rearrangement, sequence reads were collapsed and filtered. For each sample, productive Simpson clonality was calculated by taking the square root of Simpson's diversity index across productive rearrangements. The immuneACCESS repertoire file appears here via TCRdb, limited to in-frame rearrangements. These files lack a portion of the clones; in checked studies, under half of the deficit traces to unresolved V genes, and the cause of the others is not known. Clone size and the V and J calls come from that table; the DNA yielded D and trimming. This sample lists over 100,000 clones; roughly 81% were detected once. The ten largest clones capture 8.5% to 10% of the sample.

Whole blood was collected in K2EDTA tubes by collaborating institutions according to the institutions' own protocols. For TCRbeta analysis, collaborators shipped samples in one of three forms: frozen whole blood, isolated PBMCs, or DNA extracted from either of those sample types. From the cysteine up to the phenylalanine, the CDR3 has a length of 16 residues. Only the CDR3 DNA is retained, 48 bases long and in frame from the first base. V is trimmed back by 6 bases and J by 4 bases, and the junction contains 11 bases that no gene match accounts for. CDR1 and CDR2 were assigned from the germline V gene as KGHSH and LQKENI.

What was sequenced was peripheral blood. The receptor chain draws on TRBV18 and TRBJ1-4, with TRBD1 identical over 7 junction bases. The sequence came from a man aged 40-50 years with active or convalescent COVID-19. CDR3 loop: CASSQNQRDSNEKLFF. The bases read TGTGCCAGCTCGCAAAACCAACGGGACAGTAATGAAAAACTGTTTTTT.